This is a list of T cell receptor beta chains from one sample in a study of molecular identifiers for immune sequencing clone quantification. TCRdb fed the PCR reads into MiXCR, producing one record per CDR3 protein. The table has approximately 680,000 distinct CDR3 sequences, approximately 24% seen once. The sample consisted of naive CD8+ T cells from blood, with Jurkat cell RNA spiked in. The receptors derive from a human donor in good health. Some libraries in this study had Jurkat cell RNA spiked in. Both conserved end residues are part of each CDR3. Size is stated for part of the rows, as once, few or many counts, or as a class when the clone is expanded.

J: TRBJ2-3
size: -
V: TRBV6-5
CDR3: CASSDGLASDTQYF

J: TRBJ2-7
size: many
V: TRBV27
CDR3: CASSQPPRDEQYF

J: TRBJ2-7
size: -
V: TRBV27
CDR3: CASSSQGPLFSYEQYF

J: TRBJ2-5
size: -
V: TRBV9
CDR3: CASSDRGEGGDQYF

J: TRBJ1-2
size: few
V: TRBV3-1
CDR3: CASSQALGRARGYTF

J: TRBJ1-1
size: -
V: TRBV2
CDR3: CASSEGTVMNTEAFF

J: TRBJ2-2
size: -
V: TRBV30
CDR3: CAWSSGNTGELFF

J: TRBJ1-1
size: -
V: TRBV19
CDR3: CASMTGNTEALF

J: TRBJ1-5
size: once
V: TRBV7-9
CDR3: CARSLGSGLQPQHF

J: TRBJ2-7
size: -
V: TRBV6-5
CDR3: CASAGGRVSGGVGIYEQYF

J: TRBJ1-2
size: few
V: TRBV6-2/TRBV6-3
CDR3: CASSYSKEMGTYGYTF

J: TRBJ2-2
size: many
V: TRBV7-9
CDR3: CASSPQPGTGLTGELFF

J: TRBJ2-7
size: many
V: TRBV7-9
CDR3: CASSSTAWATGRYEQYF

J: TRBJ2-7
size: many
V: TRBV7-2
CDR3: CASSPGHTSSYEQYF

J: TRBJ2-2
size: many
V: TRBV12-3/TRBV12-4
CDR3: CASSLTAGGGTGELFF

J: TRBJ2-3
size: -
V: TRBV19
CDR3: CASSIVPGNMDKQYF

J: TRBJ2-6
size: few
V: TRBV20-1
CDR3: CSARDGGAGANVLTF

J: TRBJ2-7
size: few
V: TRBV28
CDR3: CASSLSRAVSHEQYF

J: TRBJ2-7
size: -
V: TRBV29-1
CDR3: CSVVAGSYEQYF

J: TRBJ2-7
size: few
V: TRBV9
CDR3: CASSKRDGPYEQYF

J: TRBJ1-1
size: -
V: TRBV20-1
CDR3: CSASVRGLSTEAFF

J: TRBJ2-3
size: many
V: TRBV9
CDR3: CASSGMGYTQYF

J: TRBJ2-2
size: -
V: TRBV19
CDR3: CASSISDRSTTGELFF

J: TRBJ1-5
size: -
V: TRBV2
CDR3: CASRGYSIQPQHF

J: TRBJ2-7
size: few
V: TRBV6-2/TRBV6-3
CDR3: CASSMGLAGSDEQYF

J: TRBJ2-7
size: -
V: TRBV6-5
CDR3: CASSSTPNGASYEQYF

J: TRBJ2-7
size: -
V: TRBV10-1
CDR3: CASSDNRTPRSYKQYF

J: TRBJ1-5
size: few
V: TRBV27
CDR3: CASSLLGQGGNQPQHF